This T cell receptor beta chain was retrieved from a study of read filtering for tumor transcriptome and immune sequencing. Study results and caveats: Single-read clonotypes: roughly 82% of IR-seq clonotypes (roughly 3.5% of reads), 74.6% of RNA-seq clonotypes (nearly 45% of reads).

This CDR3 region has 19 residues. J was trimmed by 0 bases and V by 0 bases; bases with no gene match: 13. Germline V gene data show CDR1 as SGHRS and CDR2 as YFSETQ. This library used roughly 400 ng RNA and molecular barcoded adaptors spanning alpha/delta and beta/gamma chains. TCRdb re-called the reads through MiXCR, storing one row per CDR3 protein. The sample carries over 50,000 distinct CDR3 sequences, approximately 18% recorded once. Ten or more counts support this clonotype. Its antigen is still unknown. The chain carries TRBV5-1 and TRBJ2-3; TRBD2 agrees at 7 bases. The TCR was taken from a donor at least 40 years old with multiple myeloma. The sample taken for sequencing was a population of CD138-negative cells sorted from bone marrow. The CDR3 nucleotides are TGCGCCAGCAGCTTGGCCCGGCGGGGGTCTAGCGGCAGCACAGATACGCAGTATTTT. It codes for CASSLARRGSSGSTDTQYF.